Sequencing of this T cell receptor (beta chain) was carried out in a study of blood T cells in healthy people across ages. The sample holds a few counts of this clonotype. A second PCR, run for about 7 to 12 cycles, used a sample-barcoded 5' primer plus a J-beta primer mix. TCRdb re-analysed the 5' RACE reads in MiXCR, keeping a single row per CDR3 protein. The profile shows hundreds of thousands of distinct CDR3 sequences, roughly 53% of them singletons. CDR1 MNHNY and CDR2 SVGAGI come from the germline V gene (reference sequence). This CDR3 is built from 14 residues. V dropped 0 bases and J dropped 7 bases, with 10 bases sitting between them. Individuals who donated were healthy Caucasians from Russia aged roughly 6 to 90. The authors isolated at least 6 million PBMCs per sample.

This receptor was obtained from a man aged 55 to 69 in good health. The specimen was blood. The chain has TRBV6-6 and TRBJ2-1, with D maybe TRBD1 (5 bases). The CDR3 sequence: CASSYSRERNEQFF. CDR3 DNA sequence: TGTGCCAGCAGTTACTCCAGGGAACGGAATGAGCAGTTCTTC.